This T cell receptor beta chain is drawn from a study of OX40 agonist ivuxolimab in advanced cancers. Study-level background: The group had a mean age of around 60 years, ranged from about 20 to 85, and was 82.7% male.

The CDR3 contains 16 residues. Of note for this clone: Its antigen is currently unknown.

Findings and caveats of the study: CD8+ T cells (on average) carried more expanded clones than CD4+ T cells.

The method was immunoSEQ multiplex PCR; TCRdb's version includes in-frame clones alone and lacks a portion of them. The sample lists about 13,000 clones, around 69% seen once, with 35% to 45% in the top ten. The clonotype was recovered from an adult with an advanced solid tumor such as melanoma, head and neck, liver or kidney cancer. The specimen comprised CD4+ or CD8+ T cells sorted from blood, sampled in a trial of the OX40 agonist ivuxolimab. This sequence joins TRBV12-2 and TRBJ1-5; TRBD1 was called by the table and not checked on the DNA. TRBV12-2 is listed as a pseudogene. The CDR3 sequence is CASRLATGFGNQPQHF. The CDR3 bases are TGTGCAAGTCGCTTAGCTACAGGGTTTGGCAATCAGCCCCAGCATTTT.